The TCR beta chain described here comes from a study of OX40 agonist ivuxolimab in advanced cancers. Study-wide results and caveats: Expanded clones tended on average to be more numerous among CD8+ T cells than CD4+.

As concerns this clone: The antigen is not known.

Profiled with immunoSEQ multiplex PCR; TCRdb holds only in-frame clones, not every one. In the table there are about 85,000 clones, around 80% of which are singletons. Trimming left V 7 bases short and J 6 bases short, with 7 bases between. Per germline, CDR1 SGHVS and CDR2 FQNEAQ. The CDR3 spans 11 residues. The input for sequencing was CD4+ or CD8+ T cells sorted from blood, taken in a trial of the OX40 agonist ivuxolimab. The rearrangement uses TRBV7-8 and TRBJ2-1; D is possibly TRBD2 (5 bases). The TCR sequence derives from an adult with an advanced solid tumor such as melanoma, head and neck, liver or kidney cancer. In DNA, the CDR3 is TGTGCCAGCAATCTAGCCAATGAGCAGTTCTTC. It yields the protein CASNLANEQFF.